Listed below are T cell receptor beta chains from one sample, sequenced in a study of OX40 agonist ivuxolimab in advanced cancers. The protocol was immunoSEQ multiplex PCR, while the TCRdb copy is restricted to in-frame clones and leaves out a portion. Of tens of thousands of clones in the sample, 85% to 90% were seen once. The specimen comprised CD4+ or CD8+ T cells sorted from blood, sampled in a trial of the OX40 agonist ivuxolimab. The receptors were gathered from an adult with an advanced solid tumor such as melanoma, head and neck, liver or kidney cancer. CDR3s include the opening cysteine and the closing phenylalanine or tryptophan. Fields, in order: D gene, CDR3 length, clone size, V gene, J gene, CDR3 protein, CDR3 DNA. A D gene is named only where the DNA matches it firmly. Not all rows give a size; the values are once, few, many and, for expanded clones, a class.

d_gene: NA; len: 13; abundance: NA; v_gene: TRBV5-1; j_gene: TRBJ2-3; CDR3aa: CASSFKAADTQYF; CDR3nt: TGCGCCAGCAGCTTTAAGGCGGCAGATACGCAGTATTTT
d_gene: NA; len: 13; abundance: NA; v_gene: TRBV18; j_gene: TRBJ2-3; CDR3aa: CASSPSATDTQYF; CDR3nt: TGTGCCAGCTCACCCTCGGCCACAGATACGCAGTATTTT
d_gene: NA; len: 13; abundance: once; v_gene: TRBV18; j_gene: TRBJ2-1; CDR3aa: CASSPVIGNEQFF; CDR3nt: TGTGCCAGCTCACCAGTTATAGGCAATGAGCAGTTCTTC
d_gene: NA; len: 17; abundance: NA; v_gene: TRBV7-2; j_gene: TRBJ2-7; CDR3aa: CASSLRGGDIVRGEQYF; CDR3nt: TGTGCCAGCAGCTTACGAGGTGGTGATATCGTTCGGGGCGAGCAGTACTTC
d_gene: NA; len: 12; abundance: few; v_gene: TRBV7-2; j_gene: TRBJ2-3; CDR3aa: CASTILADTQYF; CDR3nt: TGTGCCAGCACTATACTAGCAGATACGCAGTATTTT
d_gene: NA; len: 14; abundance: NA; v_gene: TRBV18; j_gene: TRBJ2-3; CDR3aa: CASSPNLGADTQYF; CDR3nt: TGTGCCAGCTCACCAAATTTAGGCGCAGATACGCAGTATTTT
d_gene: TRBD1; len: 15; abundance: NA; v_gene: TRBV6-1; j_gene: TRBJ1-2; CDR3aa: CASSDRTGSGYGYTF; CDR3nt: TGTGCCAGCAGTGACCGGACAGGGAGTGGCTATGGCTACACCTTC
d_gene: NA; len: 14; abundance: NA; v_gene: TRBV7-2; j_gene: TRBJ1-1; CDR3aa: CASSLASGTAEAFF; CDR3nt: TGTGCCAGCAGCTTAGCGTCAGGGACCGCTGAAGCTTTCTTT
d_gene: TRBD1; len: 15; abundance: NA; v_gene: TRBV6-1; j_gene: TRBJ1-1; CDR3aa: CASSGTQGARGEAFF; CDR3nt: TGTGCCAGCAGTGGAACGCAGGGGGCGCGGGGTGAAGCTTTCTTT
d_gene: TRBD1; len: 12; abundance: NA; v_gene: TRBV6-1; j_gene: TRBJ1-1; CDR3aa: CASKSIQGAAFF; CDR3nt: TGTGCCAGCAAATCCATCCAGGGGGCGGCTTTCTTT
d_gene: NA; len: 16; abundance: NA; v_gene: TRBV6-6; j_gene: TRBJ2-6; CDR3aa: CASSYSGLSGANVLTF; CDR3nt: TGTGCCAGCAGTTACTCTGGGCTCTCTGGGGCCAACGTCCTGACTTTC
d_gene: TRBD1; len: 14; abundance: NA; v_gene: TRBV5-6; j_gene: TRBJ1-6; CDR3aa: CASSLNRGTSPLHF; CDR3nt: TGTGCCAGCAGCTTGAACAGGGGAACCTCACCCCTCCACTTT
d_gene: NA; len: 15; abundance: NA; v_gene: TRBV2; j_gene: TRBJ1-1; CDR3aa: CASRTSSPRNTEAFF; CDR3nt: TGTGCCAGCAGAACCTCCTCGCCCCGGAACACTGAAGCTTTCTTT
d_gene: NA; len: 15; abundance: few; v_gene: TRBV2; j_gene: TRBJ1-2; CDR3aa: CASSEQGHGPYGYTF; CDR3nt: TGTGCCAGCAGTGAACAGGGACATGGGCCCTATGGCTACACCTTC
d_gene: NA; len: 15; abundance: NA; v_gene: TRBV9; j_gene: TRBJ1-2; CDR3aa: CASSPRPGSGIGYTF; CDR3nt: TGTGCCAGCAGCCCTCGCCCAGGGTCTGGAATTGGCTACACCTTC
d_gene: NA; len: 14; abundance: NA; v_gene: TRBV6-1; j_gene: TRBJ1-3; CDR3aa: CASSVPTLRDTIYF; CDR3nt: TGTGCCAGCAGTGTCCCCACGCTTCGGGACACCATATATTTT
d_gene: NA; len: 14; abundance: NA; v_gene: TRBV19; j_gene: TRBJ1-3; CDR3aa: CASSIGFSGNTIYF; CDR3nt: TGTGCCAGTAGTATTGGTTTCTCTGGAAACACCATATATTTT
d_gene: NA; len: 17; abundance: NA; v_gene: TRBV7-2; j_gene: TRBJ1-2; CDR3aa: CASSLVFWTATNYGYTF; CDR3nt: TGTGCCAGCAGCTTAGTTTTTTGGACGGCTACTAACTATGGCTACACCTTC
d_gene: NA; len: 15; abundance: NA; v_gene: TRBV15; j_gene: TRBJ1-4; CDR3aa: CATSRDGEMDEKLFF; CDR3nt: TGTGCCACCAGCAGAGACGGGGAGATGGATGAAAAACTGTTTTTT
d_gene: TRBD2; len: 17; abundance: NA; v_gene: TRBV18; j_gene: TRBJ2-1; CDR3aa: CASSPQLAASSYNEQFF; CDR3nt: TGTGCCAGCTCACCACAACTAGCGGCCAGCTCCTACAATGAGCAGTTCTTC